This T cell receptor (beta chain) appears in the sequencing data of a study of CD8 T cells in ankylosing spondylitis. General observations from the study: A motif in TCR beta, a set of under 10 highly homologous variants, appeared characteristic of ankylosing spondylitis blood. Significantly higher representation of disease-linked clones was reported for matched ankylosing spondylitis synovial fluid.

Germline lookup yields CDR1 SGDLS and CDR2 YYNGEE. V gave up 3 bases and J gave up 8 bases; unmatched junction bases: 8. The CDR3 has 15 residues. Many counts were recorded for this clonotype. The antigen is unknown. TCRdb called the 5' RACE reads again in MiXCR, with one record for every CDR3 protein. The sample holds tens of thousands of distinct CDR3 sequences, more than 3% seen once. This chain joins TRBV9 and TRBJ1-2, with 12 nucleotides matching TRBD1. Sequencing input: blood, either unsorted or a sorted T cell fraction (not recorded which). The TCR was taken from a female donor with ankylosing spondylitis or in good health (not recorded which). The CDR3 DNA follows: TGTGCCAGCAGCGACCGGGACAGGGGGCGCAGCGGCTACACCTTC. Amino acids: CASSDRDRGRSGYTF.